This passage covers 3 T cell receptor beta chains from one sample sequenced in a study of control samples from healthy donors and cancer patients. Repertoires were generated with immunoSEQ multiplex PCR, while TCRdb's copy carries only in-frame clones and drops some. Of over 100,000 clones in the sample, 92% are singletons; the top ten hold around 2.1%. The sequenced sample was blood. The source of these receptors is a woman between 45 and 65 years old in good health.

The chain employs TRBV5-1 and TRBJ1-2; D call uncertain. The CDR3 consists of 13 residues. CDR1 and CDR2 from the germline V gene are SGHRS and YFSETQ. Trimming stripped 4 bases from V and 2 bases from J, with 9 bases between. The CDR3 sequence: CASSLGLNYGYTF. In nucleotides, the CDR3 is TGCGCCAGCAGCCTTGGGCTCAACTATGGCTACACCTTC.

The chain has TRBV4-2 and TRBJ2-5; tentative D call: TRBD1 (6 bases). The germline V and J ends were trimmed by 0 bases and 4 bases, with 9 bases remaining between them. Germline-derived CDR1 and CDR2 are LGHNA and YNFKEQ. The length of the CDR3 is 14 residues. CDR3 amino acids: CASSQEQGGETQYF. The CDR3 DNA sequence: TGTGCCAGCAGCCAAGAACAGGGTGGAGAGACCCAGTACTTC.

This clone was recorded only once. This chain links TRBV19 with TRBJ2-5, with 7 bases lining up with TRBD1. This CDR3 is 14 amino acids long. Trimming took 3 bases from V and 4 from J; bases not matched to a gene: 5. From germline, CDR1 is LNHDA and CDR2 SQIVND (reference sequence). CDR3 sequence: CASSMRAGGETQYF. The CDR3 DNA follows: TGTGCCAGTAGTATGAGGGCAGGGGGAGAGACCCAGTACTTC.